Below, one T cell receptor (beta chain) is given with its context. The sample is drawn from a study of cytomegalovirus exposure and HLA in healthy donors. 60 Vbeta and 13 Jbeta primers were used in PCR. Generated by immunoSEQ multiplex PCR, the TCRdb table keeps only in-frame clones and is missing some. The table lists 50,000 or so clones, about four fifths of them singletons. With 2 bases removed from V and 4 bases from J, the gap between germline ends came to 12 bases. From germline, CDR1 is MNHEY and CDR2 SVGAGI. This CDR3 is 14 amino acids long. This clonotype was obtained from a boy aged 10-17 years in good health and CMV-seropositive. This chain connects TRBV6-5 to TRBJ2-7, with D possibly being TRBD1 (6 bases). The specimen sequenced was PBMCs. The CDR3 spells CASSYPDRPYEQYF. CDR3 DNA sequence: TGTGCCAGCAGTTACCCCGACAGGCCGTACGAGCAGTACTTC.